A single sample is the source of the 16 T cell receptor beta chains below, sequenced in a study of persistence of HIV-infected CD4 T cells. This was the immunoSEQ version 4 assay in survey mode. Data came from immunoSEQ multiplex PCR; TCRdb stores just in-frame clones and leaves some out. Of under 40,000 clones detected, 75% to 85% appear once; the ten largest clones hold 15% to 20%. Overlapping HIV-1 Gag 15-mer peptides at about 1 ug per peptide per mL were used. CD40L-negative CD69-negative CD45RO-high memory CD4+ T cells were sorted as populations depleted of antigen-responding cells. For these TCRs, the target antigens are not known. The sample here was CD4+ T cells sorted from PBMCs after 18-hour stimulation, taken from a patient who received antiretroviral therapy. The receptor set was obtained from an adult woman with HIV who was CMV-seropositive.

The chain has TRBV27 and TRBJ2-1; D possibly matches TRBD1 or TRBD2 (5 bases each). Germline V gene sequence: CDR1 MNHEY, CDR2 SMNVEV (reference sequence). The ends were cut back, 8 bases at V and 3 bases at J, with 14 bases in the middle. The CDR3 covers 14 residues. CDR3 protein: CASRDPESYNEQFF. In DNA, the CDR3 is TGTGCCAGCCGGGACCCCGAGAGCTACAATGAGCAGTTCTTC.

The genes are TRBV5-1 and TRBJ1-3; D gene ambiguous. The germline V and J ends were trimmed by 4 bases and 4 bases, with 12 bases remaining between them. Per the germline V gene, CDR1 is SGHRS and CDR2 is YFSETQ. This CDR3 spans 14 amino acids. CDR3: CASSGRESGNTIYF. The CDR3 bases are TGCGCCAGCAGCGGAAGGGAATCCGGAAACACCATATATTTT.

This chain links TRBV2 with TRBJ2-3; D is ambiguous. Trimming stripped 8 bases from V and 6 bases from J, with 12 bases between. The CDR3 is made up of 12 amino acids. Per germline, CDR1 SNHLY and CDR2 FYNNEI. DNA of the CDR3: TGTGCCAGCGGTTCACTCGGGGATACGCAGTATTTT. The encoded protein is CASGSLGDTQYF.

The chain recombines TRBV5-1 with TRBJ1-3; TRBD1 agrees at 8 bases. There are 14 residues in the CDR3. The germline V gene has CDR1 SGHRS and CDR2 YFSETQ. The ends lost 6 bases at V and 0 bases at J; junction bases unmatched: 2. The CDR3 reads CASTTGDSGNTIYF. For the CDR3, the DNA is TGCGCCAGCACGACAGGGGACTCTGGAAACACCATATATTTT. Looking up the rest from reference TRBV5-1 and TRBJ1-3 gives the full variable domain: KAGVTQTPRYLIKTRGQQVTLSCSPISGHRSVSWYQQTPGQGLQFLFEYFSETQRNKGNFPGRFSGRQFSNSRSEMNVSTLELGDSALYLCASTTGDSGNTIYFGEGSWLTVV.

This clone has more than one count but fewer than ten. V usage is TRBV7-8 and J usage is TRBJ2-7; D tentatively reads TRBD1 or TRBD2 (6 bases each). CDR3 size: 13 residues. Deletions cut 6 bases from V and 6 bases from J, with 15 bases between. The V gene's germline CDR1 is SGHVS and CDR2 FQNEAQ. CDR3 loop: CASRPRGQGEQYF. Written as DNA, the CDR3 is TGTGCCAGCAGGCCTCGGGGGCAGGGCGAGCAGTACTTC.

A single count supports this clone. The CDR3 DNA is TGTGCCAGCAGAGTACAGGGGGCAGGGGAGACCCAGTACTTC. Translation gives CASRVQGAGETQYF. V is TRBV6-5 and J is TRBJ2-5, with TRBD1 identical over 9 bases. The V and J ends lost 6 bases and 5 bases, in that order; junction bases with no gene match: 7. The CDR3 runs to 14 residues. Looked up from germline, CDR1 is MNHEY and CDR2 is SVGAGI.

This chain links TRBV9 with TRBJ2-5; D is ambiguous. CDR3 length equals 13 residues. The germline V and J ends were trimmed by 0 bases and 7 bases, with 10 bases remaining between them. Germline lookup yields CDR1 SGDLS and CDR2 YYNGEE. CDR3 nucleotides: TGTGCCAGCAGCGTAGGGGTGCCGGCGACCCAGTACTTC. This codes for CASSVGVPATQYF.

The chain has TRBV6-6 and TRBJ1-5, with D perhaps TRBD1 (5 bases). With 9 bases removed from V and 3 bases from J, the gap between germline ends came to 15 bases. Germline assignment: CDR1 MNHNY and CDR2 SVGAGI (reference sequence). CDR3 size: 14 residues. The CDR3 region is CASGRGRDNQPQHF. The CDR3 DNA follows: TGTGCCAGTGGGCGGGGACGCGACAATCAGCCCCAGCATTTT.

This clone came up a few times. The J gene is TRBJ2-2, the V gene TRBV5-1; D unresolved. The CDR3 is made up of 15 amino acids. Germline V gene sequence: CDR1 SGHRS, CDR2 YFSETQ. The V gene lost 1 base and the J gene lost 0 bases, with 7 bases spanning the gap. The CDR3, as DNA: TGCGCCAGCAGCTTGCCCAGGCCGAACACCGGGGAGCTGTTTTTT. It codes for CASSLPRPNTGELFF.

V gene TRBV7-3 combines with J gene TRBJ2-6; TRBD1 matches at 10 bases. V shed 5 bases and J 1 base; nucleotides not matched to a gene: 2. This CDR3 contains 16 residues. CDR1 is SGHTA and CDR2 is FQGTGA in the germline V gene. The CDR3 region has the DNA TGTGCCAGCAGCCGGGACAGGGGTTCTGGGGCCAACGTCCTGACTTTC. It yields the protein CASSRDRGSGANVLTF.

The V gene is TRBV5-1, the J gene TRBJ2-3; D remains ambiguous. CDR1 is SGHRS, CDR2 YFSETQ, per germline. Trimming removed 2 bases at V and 1 base at J, with 11 bases between. The CDR3 is made up of 15 amino acids. CDR3 DNA: TGCGCCAGCAGCTTCGCAGTGATAGGCACAGATACGCAGTATTTT. Protein: CASSFAVIGTDTQYF.

The chain couples TRBV13 to TRBJ1-2; D possibly corresponds to TRBD1 (6 bases). This CDR3 has 20 amino acids. The germline V gene encodes CDR1 PRHDT and CDR2 FYEKMQ (reference sequence). V was trimmed by 5 bases and J by 0 bases, leaving 28 bases between them. The DNA for the CDR3 is TGTGCCAGCAGCAGGAGGACCACAGGGACATCCCTTTCTTCTAACTATGGCTACACCTTC. It encodes CASSRRTTGTSLSSNYGYTF.

Only one count was recorded for this clone. The V and J genes are TRBV3-1 (or the pseudogene TRBV3-2) and TRBJ1-1; no clear D gene. The germline V gene encodes CDR1 LGHDT and CDR2 YNNKEL (reference sequence). This CDR3 has 14 amino acids. V lost 5 bases and J lost 0, with 10 bases in between. The CDR3 is CASSTLGLNTEAFF. In nucleotides, the CDR3 is TGTGCCAGCAGCACCCTAGGACTGAACACTGAAGCTTTCTTT.

V gene TRBV2 combines with J gene TRBJ2-3; 14 bases line up with TRBD2. The CDR3 covers 16 residues. Trimming took 7 bases from V and 2 from J; bases not matched to a gene: 5. CDR1 is SNHLY, CDR2 FYNNEI, per germline. Here the CDR3 reads CASTGLAGGPTDTQYF. DNA for the CDR3: TGTGCCAGCACTGGACTAGCGGGGGGACCCACAGATACGCAGTATTTT.

The chain carries TRBV10-1 and TRBJ2-3, with D possibly TRBD1 on 6 matching bases. CDR3 size: 14 residues. With 2 bases removed from V and 8 bases from J, the gap between germline ends came to 14 bases. CDR1 is WNHNN, CDR2 SYGVQD, per germline (reference sequence). The CDR3 here is CASSEHQGIATQYF. CDR3 coding DNA: TGCGCCAGCAGTGAGCACCAGGGGATTGCTACGCAGTATTTT.

The chain uses TRBV5-1 and TRBJ2-1, with no clear D. The CDR3 extends over 15 amino acids. Trimming cost V 4 bases and J 7 bases, with 18 bases left between them. Looked up from germline, CDR1 is SGHRS and CDR2 is YFSETQ. CDR3 DNA sequence: TGCGCCAGCAGCCTACTTGGGCCCAGAGTTAATGAGCAGTTCTTC. Its translation is CASSLLGPRVNEQFF.